The source of this T cell receptor beta chain is a study of T cell clonality in common variable immunodeficiency. The CDR3 consists of 15 residues. The germline V gene has CDR1 MGHRA and CDR2 YSYEKL. V lost 4 bases to trimming and J lost 3 bases; unmatched junction nucleotides: 3. This clone showed up many times. What it binds is unknown. Coverage ceases 3 residues before the CDR3 finishes, and the germline J gene fills in the end. CVID and control samples used equivalent genomic DNA input. The repertoire was sequenced with immunoSEQ multiplex PCR; TCRdb's copy has only in-frame clones and lacks some. The sample presents 25,000 to 35,000 clones, none singletons. The study's findings and limits: Fewer deletions and N-nucleotide insertions were reportedly seen in common variable immunodeficiency TCR beta sequences.

The V and J genes are TRBV4-1 and TRBJ2-3; 11 nucleotides line up with TRBD2. This TCR derives from a person between 18 and 75 years old in good health. Specimen: peripheral blood mononuclear cells. This CDR3 reads CASSLTSGSTDTQYF. The covered CDR3 bases are TGCGCCAGCAGCCTAACTAGCGGGAGTACAGATACG.